Each of the 23 T cell receptor beta chains below was sequenced from the same sample in a study of blood T cells in healthy people across ages. With a J-beta primer mix and a sample-barcoded 5' primer, a second PCR ran about 7 to 11 cycles. TCRdb re-derived calls from the 5' RACE reads in MiXCR, one entry per CDR3 protein. This table has 540,000 or so distinct CDR3 sequences, roughly 29% appearing once. Sample: blood. The receptors were sampled from a woman aged 70-85 years in good health.

The chain links TRBV6-2 or TRBV6-3 to TRBJ2-2, with D possibly being TRBD1 (6 bases). The V end lost 2 bases, the J end lost 6 bases, and 10 bases lay between the germline ends. This CDR3 has 14 amino acids. Germline V gene data show CDR1 as MNHEY and CDR2 as SVGEGT. The chain's CDR3 is CASSYKQGSGELFF. For the CDR3, the DNA is TGTGCCAGCAGTTACAAACAGGGCTCCGGGGAGCTGTTTTTT.

The genes are TRBV18 and TRBJ1-6, with D maybe TRBD1 (6 bases). The CDR3 sequence is 12 residues long. Germline CDR1 and CDR2: KGHSH and LQKENI. The V and J ends lost 4 bases and 14 bases respectively, with 12 bases between them. CDR3 residues: CASSLNRDSLHF. The DNA for the CDR3 is TGTGCCAGCTCACTTAACAGGGACTCCCTCCACTTT.

This clonotype was recorded at least ten times. The chain carries TRBV7-2 and TRBJ1-6; D might be TRBD1 (5 bases). V lost 6 bases to trimming and J lost 2 bases, with 11 bases between them. The CDR3 has 15 amino acids. Germline assignment: CDR1 SGHTA and CDR2 FQGNSA. CDR3 nucleotide sequence: TGTGCCAGCAGTAGGGGACTGACCTATAATTCACCCCTCCACTTT. It yields the protein CASSRGLTYNSPLHF.

This chain connects TRBV29-1 to TRBJ2-7, with 7 bases fitting TRBD1. The V and J ends lost 6 bases and 2 bases, in that order; junction bases with no gene match: 7. Germline V CDR1 and CDR2: SQVTM, ANQGSEA. This CDR3 has 13 amino acids. The CDR3 nucleotides are TGCAGCGTCCGAGAAGGGGGCACCTACGAGCAGTACTTC. It yields the protein CSVREGGTYEQYF.

The rearrangement links TRBV7-2 to TRBJ1-2; 7 nucleotides agree with TRBD1. Germline-derived CDR1 and CDR2 are SGHTA and FQGNSA. This CDR3 region has 14 residues. Germline trimming cut 5 bases from V and 6 bases from J; bases unmatched to any gene: 9. The CDR3 is CASSPNRQGNGYTF. CDR3 DNA: TGTGCCAGCAGCCCGAATCGACAGGGTAATGGCTACACCTTC.

This clonotype was observed a handful of times. This rearrangement joins TRBV29-1 to TRBJ2-1; 10 bases are a match to TRBD2. This CDR3 is built from 14 residues. CDR1 is SQVTM and CDR2 is ANQGSEA in the germline V gene. The J segment lost 8 bases and the V segment lost 5 bases, leaving 9 bases of the junction unmatched. CDR3 protein: CSVPVSSGGYEQFF. For the CDR3, the DNA is TGCAGCGTTCCCGTGTCTAGCGGGGGCTATGAGCAGTTCTTC.

This clonotype was seen only a few times. This chain connects TRBV12-3 or TRBV12-4 to TRBJ1-2; TRBD1 matches at 9 bases. V shed 3 bases, J shed 1 base, and the junction held 3 bases outside the gene matches. The CDR3 spans 15 residues. CDR3 nucleotide sequence: TGTGCCAGCAGTTTGTGGACAGGGGATAACTATGGCTACACCTTC. Translating gives CASSLWTGDNYGYTF.

Concerning this clonotype itself: The junction and the germline gene differ at one end; a read error may be behind it. This chain uses TRBV7-2 with TRBJ2-3; no clear D. Germline loops: CDR1 SGHTA, CDR2 FQGNSA. The CDR3 runs 14 residues. CDR3 in amino acids: CANSLEGRSYTQYF. The CDR3, as DNA: TGTGCCAACAGCTTAGAAGGGCGGAGCTATACGCAGTATTTT.

V is TRBV4-3 and J is TRBJ1-5; unclear D gene. This CDR3 has 15 residues. V lost 0 bases and J 5 bases, leaving 11 bases between the germline ends. CDR1 and CDR2 (germline): LGHNA, YSLEER. CDR3 DNA sequence: TGCGCCAGCAGCCAAGATCCGGGAGGACATCAGCCCCAGCATTTT. Encoded protein: CASSQDPGGHQPQHF.

This clonotype was recorded a few times. This chain joins TRBV15 and TRBJ2-3; D is uncertain. The CDR3 sequence is 17 residues long. V was trimmed by 0 bases and J by 0 bases, leaving 13 bases between them. Germline CDR1 is LNHNV and CDR2 is YYDKDF (reference sequence). The CDR3 sequence is CATSRDQAATSTDTQYF. In nucleotides, the CDR3 is TGTGCCACCAGCAGAGATCAGGCGGCGACAAGCACAGATACGCAGTATTTT.

V usage is TRBV5-1 and J usage is TRBJ2-2; the D gene is possibly TRBD1 (5 bases). Germline lookup yields CDR1 SGHRS and CDR2 YFSETQ. This CDR3 comprises 15 residues. The V end lost 2 bases, the J end lost 2 bases, and 10 bases lay between the germline ends. CDR3 loop: CASSLQEPNTGELFF. CDR3 sequence (DNA): TGCGCCAGCAGCTTACAGGAGCCCAACACCGGGGAGCTGTTTTTT. The entire variable domain, with the rest obtained from reference TRBV5-1 and TRBJ2-2, is as follows: KAGVTQTPRYLIKTRGQQVTLSCSPISGHRSVSWYQQTPGQGLQFLFEYFSETQRNKGNFPGRFSGRQFSNSRSEMNVSTLELGDSALYLCASSLQEPNTGELFFGEGSRLTVL.

The V call is TRBV20-1, the J call TRBJ2-1; 7 bases agree with TRBD2. The V and J ends lost 1 base and 0 bases, in that order; junction bases with no gene match: 6. The CDR3 contains 16 residues. The germline gives CDR1 DFQATT, CDR2 SNEGSKA (reference sequence). CDR3 residues: CSARVSGGSSYNEQFF. In DNA form, the CDR3 reads TGCAGTGCTAGAGTTTCCGGGGGGAGCTCCTACAATGAGCAGTTCTTC.

This clonotype appeared a few times. This chain uses TRBV5-1 with TRBJ1-4, with a possible D match to TRBD1 (6 bases). Germline CDR1 SGHRS, CDR2 YFSETQ. With 0 bases removed from V and 0 bases from J, the gap between germline ends came to 12 bases. The CDR3 is made up of 17 amino acids. CDR3 nucleotides: TGCGCCAGCAGCTTGGCCCCCCGGACAGCAACTAATGAAAAACTGTTTTTT. Its translation: CASSLAPRTATNEKLFF. Filled out from reference TRBV5-1 and TRBJ1-4, the complete variable domain reads KAGVTQTPRYLIKTRGQQVTLSCSPISGHRSVSWYQQTPGQGLQFLFEYFSETQRNKGNFPGRFSGRQFSNSRSEMNVSTLELGDSALYLCASSLAPRTATNEKLFFGSGTQLSVL.

The rearrangement uses TRBV12-3 or TRBV12-4 and TRBJ2-5, with 9 bases matching TRBD1. The CDR3 is made up of 14 amino acids. Losses at the gene ends were 7 bases for V and 9 bases for J; bases not matched to a gene: 12. CDR3 coding DNA: TGTGCCAGCAAACTCACCGGGACAGGGTCCTCCCAGTACTTC. This codes for CASKLTGTGSSQYF.

This clonotype showed up just a few times. This chain links TRBV10-3 with TRBJ2-1; 8 bases are shared with TRBD1. The V segment lost 6 bases and the J segment 7 bases; nucleotides outside the gene matches: 8. The CDR3 length is 14 residues. Per the germline V gene, CDR1 is ENHRY and CDR2 is SYGVKD. The CDR3 here is CAISPTGVENEQFF. Written as DNA, the CDR3 is TGTGCCATCAGCCCGACAGGGGTGGAAAATGAGCAGTTCTTC.

This clonotype was seen only a few times. J is TRBJ2-7 and V is TRBV4-2, with 12 bases that match TRBD2. Germline V lookup: CDR1 LGHNA, CDR2 YNFKEQ. V shed 3 bases, J shed 0 bases, and the junction held 0 bases outside the gene matches. This CDR3 is 15 amino acids long. The CDR3, as DNA: TGTGCCAGCAGCCAGACTAGCGGGAGCTCCTACGAGCAGTACTTC. Residues: CASSQTSGSSYEQYF.

The chain recombines TRBV5-1 with TRBJ1-1; tentatively, D is TRBD1 (6 bases). Looked up from germline, CDR1 is SGHRS and CDR2 is YFSETQ. Trimming removed 4 bases from V and 6 bases from J, with 25 bases in between. This CDR3 spans 17 amino acids. CDR3 DNA: TGCGCCAGCAGCCCAGGACAGCGAAGGGTGCAGGGCTCTGAAGCTTTCTTT. Residues: CASSPGQRRVQGSEAFF.

This clonotype came up a few times. The chain combines TRBV20-1 with TRBJ1-5; TRBD1 might be the D (6 bases). Trimming pared 3 bases from V and 7 bases from J, leaving 13 bases between. The CDR3 is 13 residues long. Germline-derived CDR1 and CDR2 are DFQATT and SNEGSKA (reference sequence). The chain's CDR3 is CSASRQAVQPQHF. The CDR3 coding sequence is TGCAGTGCTAGTCGACAGGCGGTCCAGCCCCAGCATTTT.

This clonotype appeared many times. The V call is TRBV30, the J call TRBJ2-1; TRBD2 agrees at 11 bases. This CDR3 has 14 amino acids. From germline, CDR1 is GTSNPN and CDR2 SVGIG (reference sequence). The V gene end was trimmed by 5 bases and the J gene end by 8 bases; junction bases not matched to a gene: 8. CDR3 nucleotides: TGTGCCTGGTCTTCCCTAGCGGGAGGCGATGAGCAGTTCTTC. Its protein product is CAWSSLAGGDEQFF.

J is TRBJ1-4 and V is TRBV20-1; tentative D call: TRBD1 (5 bases). The CDR3 has 17 amino acids. Per the germline V gene, CDR1 is DFQATT and CDR2 is SNEGSKA (reference sequence). Trimming took off 0 bases at V and 2 bases at J, with 16 bases between the two ends. The CDR3 reads CSARDLYGEGTNEKLFF. The CDR3 bases are TGCAGTGCTAGAGATCTTTACGGGGAGGGGACTAATGAAAAACTGTTTTTT.

This clonotype was counted between two and nine times. Germline is not matched at one junction end, which may reflect a read error. The rearrangement joins TRBV2 to TRBJ2-7; either TRBD1 or TRBD2 may supply D (5 bases each). The CDR3 length is 14 residues. Germline V gene lookup returns CDR1 SNHLY and CDR2 FYNNEI. The DNA for the CDR3 is TGTGCCAGCAGTGAATCTGAGGGGCAGGTAGAGCGGTACTTC. Protein product: CASSESEGQVERYF.

The chain combines TRBV5-1 with TRBJ2-5; no reliable D call. Trimming removed 0 bases from V and 3 bases from J, with 6 bases in between. The CDR3 has 13 residues. CDR1 is SGHRS, CDR2 YFSETQ, per germline. The CDR3 sequence: CASSLASKETQYF. Here the CDR3 DNA reads TGCGCCAGCAGCTTGGCCTCTAAAGAGACCCAGTACTTC.

The chain is built from TRBV29-1 and TRBJ1-2; TRBD1 agrees at 8 bases. Germline values: CDR1 SQVTM, CDR2 ANQGSEA. V lost 5 bases and J lost 4; bases outside the gene matches: 6. The CDR3 length is 13 residues. The CDR3 spells CSVLLTGGYGYTF. In nucleotides, the CDR3 is TGCAGCGTTTTACTAACAGGGGGCTATGGCTACACCTTC. The full variable domain, rest sourced from reference TRBV29-1 and TRBJ1-2, is SAVISQKPSRDICQRGTSLTIQCQVDSQVTMMFWYRQQPGQSLTLIATANQGSEATYESGFVIDKFPISRPNLTFSTLTVSNMSPEDSSIYLCSVLLTGGYGYTFGSGTRLTVV.